A selection of T cell receptor beta chains follows, all from one sample in a study of blood T cell repertoires in COVID-19. The assay was immunoSEQ multiplex PCR, and TCRdb's table has in-frame clones only and misses some. The table lists 200,000 to 300,000 clones, approximately 91% of them singletons, with around 0.7% in the top ten. What was sequenced was peripheral blood. These receptors were collected from a human donor in a cohort sampled during active COVID-19. Each CDR3 is given with its conserved first and last residue. A D gene is named only where the DNA matches it firmly. Clone size is shown for a subset of rows, as once, few, many or a class of expanded clone.

v_call,j_call,clone_size,d_call,cdr3_nt,cdr3_aa
TRBV28,TRBJ1-2,once,TRBD1,TGTGCCAGCAGTTTAGATTCTCCGGGACAGGGAAATGGCTACACCTTC,CASSLDSPGQGNGYTF
TRBV28,TRBJ2-7,NA,NA,TGTGCCAGCAGTTTATCTCCCAGCTCCTACGAGCAGTACTTC,CASSLSPSSYEQYF
TRBV6-2/TRBV6-3,TRBJ1-1,once,NA,TGTGCCAGCAGCCCCGGGGGGGGAGAGAACACTGAAGCTTTCTTT,CASSPGGGENTEAFF
TRBV5-6,TRBJ1-1,once,NA,TGTGCCAGCAGTTCGATTGACCGAGGAGGGATGAACACTGAAGCTTTCTTT,CASSSIDRGGMNTEAFF
TRBV11-3,TRBJ2-5,NA,NA,TGTGCCAGCAGCTTAGGGGGGGTTAAGGAGACCCAGTACTTC,CASSLGGVKETQYF
TRBV7-2,TRBJ2-7,few,TRBD2,TGTGCCAGCAGACCTCCGGGACTAGCGGGAGCGGAGCAGTACTTC,CASRPPGLAGAEQYF
TRBV13,TRBJ2-1,NA,NA,TGTGCCAGCAGCTTTACAACCCGGGGGATCAATGAGCAGTTCTTC,CASSFTTRGINEQFF
TRBV6-6,TRBJ1-4,NA,NA,TGTGCCAGCAGTTACTCAGGGGGGGAAGGTGAAAAACTGTTTTTT,CASSYSGGEGEKLFF
TRBV20-1,TRBJ1-5,NA,NA,TGCAGTGCTAGTTCCGGGCCGAGGGATCAGCCCCAGCATTTT,CSASSGPRDQPQHF
TRBV9,TRBJ2-5,NA,TRBD1,TGTGCCAGCAGCGTAGGAGGGGGCGAAGAGACCCAGTACTTC,CASSVGGGEETQYF
TRBV5-4,TRBJ1-2,once,NA,TGTGCCAGCAGCTTGGTAGGACAGCCTTCCTATGGCTACACCTTC,CASSLVGQPSYGYTF
TRBV7-9,TRBJ2-1,NA,NA,TGTGCCAGCAGCCTCCCCTCGGGGGTCAATGAGCAGTTCTTC,CASSLPSGVNEQFF
TRBV15,TRBJ2-1,NA,TRBD2,TGTGCCACCAGCCGGACTAGCGTCGATGAGCAGTTCTTC,CATSRTSVDEQFF
TRBV7-7,TRBJ2-7,NA,TRBD1,TGTGCTAGCAGCCCTGGGACAGGGGTCTCCTACGAGCAGTACTTC,CASSPGTGVSYEQYF
TRBV7-2,TRBJ1-2,NA,NA,TGTGCCAGCAGCCTTGGACATACAATGGGTGGCTACACCTTC,CASSLGHTMGGYTF
TRBV5-1,TRBJ1-2,NA,TRBD1,TGCGCCAGCAGCCTGACGGGACAGGGTTATGGCTACACCTTC,CASSLTGQGYGYTF
TRBV12-5,TRBJ2-1,NA,TRBD2,TGTGCTAGTCAGAGCGGGAGTTCCTACAATGAGCAGTTCTTC,CASQSGSSYNEQFF
TRBV18,TRBJ2-7,once,NA,TGTGCCAGCTCACCATTGTTCGGTAAAAGCTCCTACGAGCAGTACTTC,CASSPLFGKSSYEQYF
TRBV28,TRBJ1-3,NA,NA,TGTGCCAGCAGTGAAGGGGTTATCTCTGGAAACACCATATATTTT,CASSEGVISGNTIYF
TRBV6-5,TRBJ2-7,NA,TRBD1,TGTGCCAGCAGAACGGGGACAGCATCCTACGAGCAGTACTTC,CASRTGTASYEQYF
TRBV28,TRBJ1-2,NA,NA,TGTGCCAGCAGTATTGTGGCCAGGGACAAAGGCTACACCTTC,CASSIVARDKGYTF
TRBV2,TRBJ1-1,NA,NA,TGTGCCAGCAGGCTTCGAGTGAACACTGAAGCTTTCTTT,CASRLRVNTEAFF
TRBV6-5,TRBJ2-3,NA,NA,TGTGCCAGCAGTTACTCTGGATTCGGGGGTGATACGCAGTATTTT,CASSYSGFGGDTQYF